This TCR beta chain comes out of a study of blood T cell repertoires in COVID-19. Study summary: PBMCs, B-cell-depleted T cells, or T cells provided the cDNA or gDNA that made up the material.

The study drew participants aged about 18 to 90 years from roughly 25 US areas. Two negative PCRs, clearance, or symptom resolution characterized the recovered Cohort 3 donors. The table lists this clone with a count of one. Germline-derived CDR1 and CDR2 are LGHDT and YNNKEL (reference sequence). The V gene end was trimmed by 4 bases and the J gene end by 9 bases; junction bases not matched to a gene: 6. The CDR3 has 13 residues. Assay used: immunoSEQ multiplex PCR; TCRdb lists only in-frame clones, some missing. Among roughly 290,000 clones listed, around 90% were seen once. Sequenced sample: PBMCs or T cells enriched from blood (not recorded which). The TCR comes from a woman aged 40 to 50 who had recovered from COVID-19. The chain employs TRBV3-1 (or the pseudogene TRBV3-2) and TRBJ1-5; 7 bases line up with TRBD1. The CDR3 loop reads CASSPTRQGPQHF. CDR3 DNA: TGTGCCAGCAGCCCTACGAGACAGGGGCCCCAGCATTTT.